This T cell receptor (beta chain) came from a study of radiation and T cells in renal cell carcinoma. Overall study results and limits: Dominant CDR3 motifs occupied more repertoire in irradiated than control tumors. Only small tumor regions of roughly 0.96 g were sampled.

Sample treatment: treatment-naive control, cytoreductive nephrectomy. Controls were unirradiated tumors from treatment-naive cytoreductive nephrectomy patients. Clear cell pathology was present in this patient's renal cell carcinoma. The data were produced by immunoSEQ multiplex PCR, yet TCRdb's version contains in-frame clones alone and is incomplete. The data show fewer than 10,000 clones, with roughly 63% seen just once and 13% to 15% held by the top ten. Trimming took off 3 bases at V and 9 bases at J, with 18 bases between the two ends. Germline V lookup: CDR1 SGHVS, CDR2 FNYEAQ. This CDR3 contains 15 residues. Details on this clone: Antigen unknown.

Source: tumor tissue, taken from a patient whose treatment was nephrectomy without radiotherapy. This receptor was taken from a man aged 55 to 69 with renal cell carcinoma. V and J are TRBV7-6 and TRBJ2-1; D remains ambiguous. The CDR3 DNA reads TGTGCCAGCAGCTTCGGGTCCCGCTTTACCGGTGAGCAGTTCTTC. Translation gives CASSFGSRFTGEQFF.